This is a list of T cell receptor beta chains from one sample in a study of lymphopenia after photon versus proton radiotherapy. Generated by immunoSEQ multiplex PCR, the TCRdb table keeps only in-frame clones and is missing some. The sample shows 30,000 to 40,000 clones, about 90% of them seen only once. The sequenced sample was peripheral blood, obtained from a patient treated with photon-based radiotherapy. These receptors came from a man between 60 and 70 years old with cholangiocarcinoma. CDR3s include the opening cysteine and the closing phenylalanine or tryptophan. D genes are given only for firm matches. Rows may omit the clone size; those that give it use once, few, many or a size class.

>TRBV15|NA|TRBJ2-5|NA|16
CATSRDRSWLKETQYF
TGTGCCACCAGCAGAGACCGATCCTGGCTGAAGGAGACCCAGTACTTC
>TRBV5-6|NA|TRBJ2-7|NA|12
CASSWTSYEQYF
TGTGCCAGCAGCTGGACTTCCTACGAGCAGTACTTC
>TRBV11-2|NA|TRBJ2-1|NA|13
CASSLTGANEQFF
TGTGCCAGCAGCTTAACCGGGGCCAATGAGCAGTTCTTC
>TRBV11-2|NA|TRBJ2-7|NA|15
CASSLVVAGSYEQYF
TGTGCCAGCAGCTTAGTGGTGGCGGGGAGCTACGAGCAGTACTTC
>TRBV7-3|TRBD2|TRBJ2-2|NA|14
CASSPGLAVGELFF
TGTGCCAGCAGCCCGGGACTAGCCGTCGGGGAGCTGTTTTTT
>TRBV29-1|TRBD1|TRBJ1-2|NA|13
CSVGSTGDYGYTF
TGCAGCGTTGGGTCAACAGGGGATTACGGCTACACCTTC
>TRBV7-6|NA|TRBJ1-2|NA|19
CASSSLIQGLGRTNYGYTF
TGTGCCAGCAGCTCCTTAATACAGGGACTCGGAAGGACTAACTATGGCTACACCTTC
>TRBV11-3|TRBD1|TRBJ2-1|once|15
CASSLETGGYNEQFF
TGTGCCAGCAGCTTAGAAACAGGGGGCTACAATGAGCAGTTCTTC
>TRBV10-3|TRBD1|TRBJ2-5|NA|15
CAISRGQGSVETQYF
TGTGCCATCAGTAGAGGACAGGGGTCTGTAGAGACCCAGTACTTC
>TRBV7-6|TRBD2|TRBJ2-7|NA|15
CASSVTSGNQYEQYF
TGTGCCAGCAGCGTGACTAGCGGGAATCAGTACGAGCAGTACTTC
>TRBV18|NA|TRBJ2-1|NA|12
CASSPWGNEQFF
TGTGCCAGCTCACCATGGGGCAATGAGCAGTTCTTC
>TRBV5-6|TRBD1|TRBJ1-1|NA|15
CASSLPLRGQTEAFF
TGTGCCAGCAGCTTGCCACTGAGGGGGCAGACTGAAGCTTTCTTT
>TRBV7-3|NA|TRBJ1-1|NA|14
CASSSGVVNTEAFF
TGTGCCAGCAGCTCAGGAGTGGTGAACACTGAAGCTTTCTTT
>TRBV21-1|NA|TRBJ2-2|NA|22
CASSKVEGDRGLPPANTGELFF
TGTGCCAGCAGCAAAGTGGAGGGGGACAGGGGTCTCCCTCCGGCGAACACCGGGGAGCTGTTTTTT
>TRBV7-8|NA|TRBJ1-6|NA|16
CASSFDESSYNSPLHF
TGTGCCAGCAGCTTCGACGAGAGCTCCTATAATTCACCCCTCCACTTT
>TRBV20-1|NA|TRBJ2-7|NA|11
CSARDSFGQYF
TGCAGTGCTAGAGATTCGTTCGGGCAGTACTTC
>TRBV2|NA|TRBJ1-2|NA|14
CASSELGNNYGYTF
TGTGCCAGCAGTGAGTTAGGGAATAACTATGGCTACACCTTC
>TRBV18|NA|TRBJ2-3|few|15
CASSPPNSNTDTQYF
TGTGCCAGCTCACCCCCGAACTCTAACACAGATACGCAGTATTTT
>TRBV7-3|NA|TRBJ2-5|NA|18
CASSLNGGGQLRQETQYF
TGTGCCAGCAGCTTAAACGGGGGCGGGCAATTACGCCAAGAGACCCAGTACTTC
>TRBV6-1|NA|TRBJ2-2|NA|11
CASQRLRELFF
TGTGCCAGCCAAAGGTTGCGGGAGCTGTTTTTT
>TRBV10-3|TRBD1|TRBJ2-3|NA|15
CAISPTGGAGDTQYF
TGTGCCATCAGCCCAACAGGGGGCGCAGGAGATACGCAGTATTTT
>TRBV7-3|NA|TRBJ2-2|NA|14
CASSLLFDTGELFF
TGTGCCAGCAGCTTATTGTTCGACACCGGGGAGCTGTTTTTT
>TRBV27|NA|TRBJ1-1|NA|17
CASSLSLRGAGGTEAFF
TGTGCCAGCAGTTTAAGTCTTCGGGGGGCTGGTGGCACTGAAGCTTTCTTT
>TRBV7-2|TRBD1|TRBJ2-7|NA|15
CASSLGGQGAYEQYF
TGTGCCAGCAGCTTGGGAGGACAGGGGGCCTACGAGCAGTACTTC
>TRBV25-1|TRBD1|TRBJ1-2|NA|14
CARSDCGTAYGYTF
TGTGCCCGCAGTGATTGCGGGACAGCCTATGGCTACACCTTC
>TRBV5-5|NA|TRBJ2-7|NA|14
CASSLAMRDYEQYF
TGTGCCAGCAGCTTGGCCATGAGGGACTACGAGCAGTACTTC
>TRBV11-2|NA|TRBJ1-4|NA|14
CASSLSSLNEKLFF
TGTGCCAGCAGCTTATCGTCCCTTAATGAAAAACTGTTTTTT
>TRBV5-5|NA|TRBJ2-7|NA|15
CASSFRQPRPYEQYF
TGTGCCAGCAGCTTCAGGCAACCGAGGCCCTACGAGCAGTACTTC
>TRBV7-2|NA|TRBJ2-3|NA|14
CASSSGVSTDTQYF
TGTGCCAGCAGCTCAGGGGTTAGCACAGATACGCAGTATTTT
>TRBV7-3|NA|TRBJ2-2|NA|13
CASSFNVDGELFF
TGTGCCAGCAGCTTCAATGTGGACGGGGAGCTGTTTTTT
>TRBV10-3|NA|TRBJ2-6|few|16
CAISESRGNGANVLTF
TGTGCCATCAGTGAGTCGCGGGGAAATGGGGCCAACGTCCTGACTTTC
>TRBV9|TRBD1|TRBJ2-7|NA|15
CASSVEGQGNYEQYF
TGTGCCAGCAGCGTAGAGGGACAGGGTAATTACGAGCAGTACTTC
>TRBV11-2|TRBD2|TRBJ2-1|NA|15
CASSPRTSGYNEQFF
TGTGCCAGCAGCCCTCGGACTAGCGGCTACAATGAGCAGTTCTTC
>TRBV5-5|TRBD1|TRBJ1-2|NA|18
CASSLVYDREGRFDGYTF
TGTGCCAGCAGCCTTGTGTATGACAGGGAAGGAAGGTTTGATGGCTACACCTTC
>TRBV6-1|NA|TRBJ1-4|NA|13
CASSQEEGRKLFF
TGTGCCAGCAGTCAGGAGGAGGGTCGAAAACTGTTTTTT
>TRBV5-1|TRBD2|TRBJ2-1|NA|17
CASSLAVLAGLYNEQFF
TGCGCCAGCAGCTTGGCTGTACTAGCGGGACTCTACAATGAGCAGTTCTTC
>TRBV7-5|NA|TRBJ1-2|NA|18
CVRSRKAVYGQGSYGYTF
TGTGTCAGAAGCCGTAAGGCCGTCTACGGACAGGGGAGCTATGGCTACACCTTC
>TRBV15|NA|TRBJ2-7|NA|15
CATSRVGVLSYEQYF
TGTGCCACCAGCCGGGTTGGCGTCCTCTCCTACGAGCAGTACTTC
>TRBV19|NA|TRBJ1-1|NA|14
CASTRDFGNTEAFF
TGTGCCAGCACGCGGGATTTCGGGAACACTGAAGCTTTCTTT
>TRBV5-6|NA|TRBJ2-6|NA|15
CASSLPLSGANVLTF
TGTGCCAGCAGCTTGCCGCTCTCTGGGGCCAACGTCCTGACTTTC
>TRBV5-1|NA|TRBJ1-1|NA|13
CASSADGFTEAFF
TGCGCCAGCAGCGCGGACGGATTCACTGAAGCTTTCTTT
>TRBV6-1|NA|TRBJ1-1|NA|14
CASSSRGSEERTFF
TGTGCCAGCAGCTCTAGGGGGAGTGAGGAAAGAACTTTCTTT
>TRBV11-2|TRBD2|TRBJ2-7|NA|16
CASSKQTSGRFYEQYF
TGTGCCAGCAGCAAGCAGACTAGCGGGAGATTCTACGAGCAGTACTTC
>TRBV6-1|NA|TRBJ2-1|NA|19
CASSEARGGRPSSYNEQFF
TGTGCCAGCAGTGAAGCGCGAGGTGGGAGGCCGAGCTCCTACAATGAGCAGTTCTTC
>TRBV19|NA|TRBJ1-1|NA|13
CASSIASVTEAFF
TGTGCCAGTAGTATAGCCTCGGTCACTGAAGCTTTCTTT